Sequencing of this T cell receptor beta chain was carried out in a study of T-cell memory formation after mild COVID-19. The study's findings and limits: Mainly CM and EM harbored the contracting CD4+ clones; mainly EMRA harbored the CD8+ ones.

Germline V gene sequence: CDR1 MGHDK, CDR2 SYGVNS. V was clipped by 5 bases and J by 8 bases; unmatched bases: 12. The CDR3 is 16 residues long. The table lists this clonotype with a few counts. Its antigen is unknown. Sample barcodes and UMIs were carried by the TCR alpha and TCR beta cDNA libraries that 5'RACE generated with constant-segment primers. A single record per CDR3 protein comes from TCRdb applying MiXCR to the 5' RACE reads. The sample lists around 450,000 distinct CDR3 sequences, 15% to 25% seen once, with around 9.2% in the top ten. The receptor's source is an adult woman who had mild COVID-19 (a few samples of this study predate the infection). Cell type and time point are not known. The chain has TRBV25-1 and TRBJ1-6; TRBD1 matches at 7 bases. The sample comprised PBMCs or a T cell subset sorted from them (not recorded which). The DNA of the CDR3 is TGTGCCAGCAGTCCCACAGGGGCCTTGGTGGATTCACCCCTCCACTTT. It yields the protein CASSPTGALVDSPLHF.